This T cell receptor beta chain is drawn from a study of blood T cell repertoires in COVID-19. Study in general: The study drew acute and convalescent COVID-19 samples from the United States, Italy and Spain. T cells, B-cell-depleted T cells, or PBMCs supplied cDNA or gDNA.

Germline assignment: CDR1 SGHDN and CDR2 FVKESK. Unmatched junction bases numbered 1, after V lost 1 base and J lost 5 bases. There are 16 residues in the CDR3. Original processing notes: By means of reference gene primer amplification, nucleated cell counts were estimated. Sequencing was performed with immunoSEQ multiplex PCR; in TCRdb, only in-frame clones are kept and a portion is missing. That table supplies the V and J calls and clone size; D and trimming were determined from the DNA. The sample lists around 100,000 clones, around four fifths occurring once. Sequenced material: peripheral blood. This clonotype was obtained from a man aged 50 to 60 with active or convalescent COVID-19. The chain carries TRBV14 and TRBJ2-3, with TRBD2 identical over 15 bases. The chain's CDR3 is CASSQVGLAGGDTQYF. The CDR3 DNA reads as TGTGCCAGCAGCCAAGTGGGACTAGCGGGAGGAGATACGCAGTATTTT.